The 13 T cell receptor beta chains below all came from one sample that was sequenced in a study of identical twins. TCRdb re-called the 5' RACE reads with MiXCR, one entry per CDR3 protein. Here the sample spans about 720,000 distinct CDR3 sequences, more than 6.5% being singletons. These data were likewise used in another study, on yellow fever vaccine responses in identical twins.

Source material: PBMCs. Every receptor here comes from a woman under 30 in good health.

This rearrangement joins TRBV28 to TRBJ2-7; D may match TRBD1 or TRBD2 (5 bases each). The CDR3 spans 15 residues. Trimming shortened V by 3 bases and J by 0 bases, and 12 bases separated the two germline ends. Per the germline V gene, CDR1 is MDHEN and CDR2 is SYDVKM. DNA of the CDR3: TGTGCCAGCAGTTTCGGGACGCAAAGCTCCTACGAGCAGTACTTC. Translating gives CASSFGTQSSYEQYF.

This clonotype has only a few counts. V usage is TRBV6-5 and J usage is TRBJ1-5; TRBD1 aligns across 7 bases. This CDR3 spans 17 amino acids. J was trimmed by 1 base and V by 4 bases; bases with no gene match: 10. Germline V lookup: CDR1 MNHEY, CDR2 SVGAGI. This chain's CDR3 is CASSFSGGGGSNQPQHF. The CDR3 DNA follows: TGTGCCAGCAGTTTTTCGGGGGGAGGGGGCAGCAATCAGCCCCAGCATTTT.

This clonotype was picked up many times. This CDR3 is CASSFQDPDTQYF. CDR3 nucleotides: TGTGCCAGCAGTTTTCAGGACCCAGATACGCAGTATTTT. This sequence joins TRBV12-3 or TRBV12-4 and TRBJ2-3; D unresolved. The V end was cut by 3 bases, the J end by 4 bases, with 8 bases between. CDR3 size: 13 residues.

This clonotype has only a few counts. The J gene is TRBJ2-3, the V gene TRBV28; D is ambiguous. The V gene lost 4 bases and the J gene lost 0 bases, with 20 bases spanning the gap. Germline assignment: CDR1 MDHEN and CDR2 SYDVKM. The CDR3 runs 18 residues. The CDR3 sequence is CASSSLSVSGLSTDTQYF. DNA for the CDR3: TGTGCCAGCAGTTCCCTGTCAGTCTCGGGTCTCAGCACAGATACGCAGTATTTT.

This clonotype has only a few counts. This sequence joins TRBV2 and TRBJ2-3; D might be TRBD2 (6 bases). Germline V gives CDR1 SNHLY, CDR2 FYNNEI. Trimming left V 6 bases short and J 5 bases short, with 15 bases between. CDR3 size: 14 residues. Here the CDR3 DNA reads TGTGCCAGCAGGGCGGGACTCCAGGTAGATACGCAGTATTTT. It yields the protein CASRAGLQVDTQYF. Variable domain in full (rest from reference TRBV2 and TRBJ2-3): EPEVTQTPSHQVTQMGQEVILRCVPISNHLYFYWYRQILGQKVEFLVSFYNNEISEKSEIFDDQFSVERPDGSNFTLKIRSTKLEDSAMYFCASRAGLQVDTQYFGPGTRLTVL.

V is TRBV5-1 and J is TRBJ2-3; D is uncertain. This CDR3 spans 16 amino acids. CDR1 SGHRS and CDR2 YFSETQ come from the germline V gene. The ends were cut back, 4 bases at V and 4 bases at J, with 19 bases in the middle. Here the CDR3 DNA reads TGCGCCAGCAGCGGTGGCCAGCCCCGAGCCGCAGATACGCAGTATTTT. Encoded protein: CASSGGQPRAADTQYF. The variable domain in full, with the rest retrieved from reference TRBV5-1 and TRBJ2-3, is KAGVTQTPRYLIKTRGQQVTLSCSPISGHRSVSWYQQTPGQGLQFLFEYFSETQRNKGNFPGRFSGRQFSNSRSEMNVSTLELGDSALYLCASSGGQPRAADTQYFGPGTRLTVL.

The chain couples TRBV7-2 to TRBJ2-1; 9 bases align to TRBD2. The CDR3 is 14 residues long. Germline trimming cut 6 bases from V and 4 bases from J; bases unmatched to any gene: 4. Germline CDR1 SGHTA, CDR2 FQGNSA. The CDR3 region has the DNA TGTGCCAGCAGGGGGGCGGGAGGGTACAATGAGCAGTTCTTC. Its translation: CASRGAGGYNEQFF.

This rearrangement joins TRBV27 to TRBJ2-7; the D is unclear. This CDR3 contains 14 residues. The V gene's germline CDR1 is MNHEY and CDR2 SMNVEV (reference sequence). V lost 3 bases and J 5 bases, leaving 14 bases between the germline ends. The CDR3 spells CASSLSTADNEQYF. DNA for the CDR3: TGTGCCAGCAGTTTGTCCACCGCGGATAACGAGCAGTACTTC.

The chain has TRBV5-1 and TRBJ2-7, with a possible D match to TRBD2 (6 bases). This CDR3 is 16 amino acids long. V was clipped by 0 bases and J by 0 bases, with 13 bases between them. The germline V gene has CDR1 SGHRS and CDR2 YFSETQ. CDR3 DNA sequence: TGCGCCAGCAGCTTGGCGCGGGATCCACGCTCCTACGAGCAGTACTTC. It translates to CASSLARDPRSYEQYF.

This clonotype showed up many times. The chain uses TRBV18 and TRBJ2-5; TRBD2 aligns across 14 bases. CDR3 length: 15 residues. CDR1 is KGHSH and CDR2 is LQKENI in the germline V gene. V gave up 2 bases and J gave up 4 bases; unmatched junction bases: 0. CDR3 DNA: TGTGCCAGCTCACCAGGGACTAGCGGGAGAGAGACCCAGTACTTC. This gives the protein CASSPGTSGRETQYF.

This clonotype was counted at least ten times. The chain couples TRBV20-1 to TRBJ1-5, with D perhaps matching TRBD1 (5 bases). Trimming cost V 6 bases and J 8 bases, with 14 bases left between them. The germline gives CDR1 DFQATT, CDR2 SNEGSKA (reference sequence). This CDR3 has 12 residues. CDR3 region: CSARDAPKPQHF. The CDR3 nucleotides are TGCAGTGCACGGGACGCCCCGAAGCCCCAGCATTTT.

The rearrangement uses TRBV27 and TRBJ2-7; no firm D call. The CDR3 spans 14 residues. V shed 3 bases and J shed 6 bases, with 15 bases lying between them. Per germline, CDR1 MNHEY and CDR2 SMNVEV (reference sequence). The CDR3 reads CASSFSIRVGEQYF. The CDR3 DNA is TGTGCCAGCAGTTTCTCCATCCGAGTGGGCGAGCAGTACTTC.

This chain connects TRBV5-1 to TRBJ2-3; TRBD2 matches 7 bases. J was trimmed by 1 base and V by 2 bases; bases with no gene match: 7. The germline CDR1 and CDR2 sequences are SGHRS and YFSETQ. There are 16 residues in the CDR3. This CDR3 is CASSFSSSGGTDTQYF. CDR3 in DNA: TGCGCCAGCAGCTTCTCTTCTAGCGGAGGCACAGATACGCAGTATTTT.